The 27 T cell receptor beta chains given below trace back to one sample, sequenced in a study of regulatory T cells in long-lasting Graves disease. Noted time point: persistent/refractory GD, antithyroid drugs over 5 years with positive TRAb. TCR sequences were obtained from RNA taken from PBMCs. The TCR beta library used iRepertoire HTBI primers with Arm-PCR amplification of CDR3. Each CDR3 protein gets one entry after TCRdb re-called the multiplex PCR reads with MiXCR. The sample lists roughly 470,000 distinct CDR3 sequences; roughly 20% were seen once. The material was peripheral blood mononuclear cells (PBMCs), obtained when the disease was refractory, from a patient treated with antithyroid drugs. These receptors all come from a female donor with Graves disease.

The CDR3 bases are TGCGCCAGCAGCCGAAAAACGCGGGAAGATAATTCACCCCTCCACTTT. Translated, it gives CASSRKTREDNSPLHF. The chain recombines TRBV5-1 with TRBJ1-6; D not certain. Germline CDR1 is SGHRS and CDR2 is YFSETQ. The CDR3 is 16 amino acids. V lost 4 bases, J lost 5 bases, and 16 bases lay in between.

Concerning this clonotype itself: This may be a read error: a much more frequent sequence differs by one nucleotide. The chain links TRBV11-2 to TRBJ1-5, with D maybe TRBD1 (5 bases). Germline values: CDR1 SGHAT, CDR2 FQNNGV. V shed 5 bases and J shed 2 bases, with 19 bases lying between them. The CDR3 loop spans 17 amino acids. The CDR3: CASSDFEDGGRNQPQHF. The CDR3 nucleotides are TGTGCCAGCAGCGACTTTGAGGACGGGGGTCGCAATCAGCCCCAGCATTTT.

V gene TRBV18 combines with J gene TRBJ1-5; D uncertain. Germline lookup yields CDR1 KGHSH and CDR2 LQKENI. This CDR3 comprises 15 residues. V lost 5 bases, J lost 0 bases, and 11 bases lay in between. CDR3 nucleotide sequence: TGTGCCAGCTCATTCCTTCCAAATAGCAATCAGCCCCAGCATTTT. It is translated as CASSFLPNSNQPQHF.

The chain uses TRBV30 and TRBJ1-1; D call uncertain. The CDR3 has 13 amino acids. Looked up from germline, CDR1 is GTSNPN and CDR2 is SVGIG (reference sequence). Trimming pared 1 base from V and 7 bases from J, leaving 13 bases between. The CDR3 bases are TGTGCCTGGAGTGCCGTTACAGTAAATGAAGCTTTCTTT. Translated: CAWSAVTVNEAFF.

V is TRBV5-1 and J is TRBJ2-5, with a possible D match to TRBD2 (5 bases). This CDR3 is built from 15 residues. Germline CDR1 SGHRS, CDR2 YFSETQ. Trimming removed 3 bases from V and 1 base from J, with 13 bases in between. CDR3 nucleotides: TGCGCCAGCAGCTACAAGCCGGGGTCCCAAGAGACCCAGTACTTC. This gives the protein CASSYKPGSQETQYF. The complete variable domain, with remaining parts taken from reference TRBV5-1 and TRBJ2-5, reads KAGVTQTPRYLIKTRGQQVTLSCSPISGHRSVSWYQQTPGQGLQFLFEYFSETQRNKGNFPGRFSGRQFSNSRSEMNVSTLELGDSALYLCASSYKPGSQETQYFGPGTRLLVL.

This clonotype was seen more than once but under ten times. The chain couples TRBV29-1 to TRBJ2-7; tentative D call: TRBD1 (6 bases). V lost 2 bases and J lost 3, with 11 bases in between. The CDR3 consists of 13 residues. The germline CDR1 and CDR2 sequences are SQVTM and ANQGSEA. CDR3 sequence reads: CSVELGDNYEQYF. DNA for the CDR3: TGCAGCGTTGAATTGGGGGACAACTACGAGCAGTACTTC.

This clonotype was recorded many times. This rearrangement joins TRBV30 to TRBJ1-1; D gene unclear. The CDR3 is 14 residues long. Deletions cut 3 bases from V and 5 bases from J, with 16 bases between. CDR1 GTSNPN and CDR2 SVGIG come from the germline V gene (reference sequence). The CDR3 sequence is CAWRRRQPGTEAFF. CDR3 in DNA: TGTGCCTGGAGAAGGAGGCAGCCGGGGACTGAAGCTTTCTTT.

This clonotype was counted only a few times. V is TRBV20-1 and J is TRBJ1-1, with D possibly being TRBD1 (5 bases). CDR1 is DFQATT and CDR2 is SNEGSKA in the germline V gene (reference sequence). This CDR3 has 14 amino acids. Trimming stripped 6 bases from V and 3 bases from J, with 17 bases between. The CDR3 reads CSAEGTRGDTEAFF. Here the CDR3 DNA reads TGCAGTGCCGAGGGCACGCGGGGCGACACTGAAGCTTTCTTT.

The genes are TRBV5-1 and TRBJ2-2, with D perhaps assigned TRBD1 or TRBD2 (5 bases each). The CDR3 extends over 17 amino acids. V was shortened by 7 bases and J by 7 bases, with 26 bases between the two germline ends. The germline gives CDR1 SGHRS, CDR2 YFSETQ. This CDR3 is CASRLTGSGASIGELFF. The CDR3 bases are TGCGCCAGCCGACTTACCGGTTCCGGGGCGTCAATCGGGGAGCTGTTTTTT.

The CDR3 region is CASSLTESSGANVLTF. In DNA, the CDR3 is TGTGCCAGCAGCCTGACAGAATCCTCTGGGGCCAACGTCCTGACTTTC. The genes are TRBV5-6 and TRBJ2-6; the D gene is possibly TRBD1 (5 bases). Trimming took 4 bases from V and 0 from J, leaving 11 bases between them. This CDR3 region has 16 residues. Germline V gives CDR1 SGHDT, CDR2 YYEEEE.

This clonotype was picked up a small number of times. The CDR3 protein is CASSLISKDTQYF. CDR3 in DNA: TGTGCCAGCAGTTTAATATCAAAGGACACCCAGTACTTC. The chain combines TRBV27 with TRBJ2-5; D remains ambiguous. Germline V gene sequence: CDR1 MNHEY, CDR2 SMNVEV (reference sequence). The V gene lost 2 bases and the J gene lost 8 bases, with 12 bases spanning the gap. There are 13 residues in the CDR3.

As concerns this clonotype: The junction and the germline gene differ at one end; a read error may be behind it. This chain uses TRBV11-1 with TRBJ2-5; D could derive from TRBD1 or TRBD2 (5 bases each). This CDR3 comprises 14 residues. Germline loops: CDR1 SGHAT, CDR2 FQDESV (reference sequence). For the CDR3, the DNA is TGTGCCAGCAGCGGAGTGGGGGAATACAATGAGCGGTTCTTC. As protein: CASSGVGEYNERFF.

The chain carries TRBV6-1 and TRBJ1-5; D call uncertain. The length of the CDR3 is 16 residues. Per germline, CDR1 MNHNS and CDR2 SASEGT. Trimming cost V 5 bases and J 1 base, with 15 bases left between them. In DNA, the CDR3 is TGTGCCAGCAGTCCCGGCCCTCGGCAGAGCAATCAGCCCCAGCATTTT. This translates into CASSPGPRQSNQPQHF.

At least ten counts were recorded for this clonotype. In DNA, the CDR3 is TGTGCCAGCAGCTCCATTTTGGGGATCTCGAATGAGCAGTTCTTC. Translation gives CASSSILGISNEQFF. This sequence joins TRBV28 and TRBJ2-1; D not resolved. Germline V gene sequence: CDR1 MDHEN, CDR2 SYDVKM. CDR3 length: 15 residues. Trimming pared 6 bases from V and 7 bases from J, leaving 19 bases between.

By proportion, this clonotype is medium-sized. The chain combines TRBV28 with TRBJ2-7; TRBD2 is a possible D gene (5 bases). Germline-derived CDR1 and CDR2 are MDHEN and SYDVKM. The CDR3 loop spans 14 amino acids. Trimming shortened V by 2 bases and J by 3 bases, and 11 bases separated the two germline ends. Here the CDR3 reads CASSLPGYDYEQYF. DNA of the CDR3: TGTGCCAGCAGTTTACCGGGATACGACTACGAGCAGTACTTC.

The sample holds a few counts of this clonotype. The chain has TRBV6-1 and TRBJ1-5; 9 bases line up with TRBD1. The CDR3 spans 17 residues. CDR1 is MNHNS and CDR2 is SASEGT in the germline V gene. Trimming took 10 bases from V and 0 from J; bases not matched to a gene: 13. CDR3 residues: CATIRTGDPYSNQPQHF. The DNA for the CDR3 is TGTGCCACCATCCGGACAGGGGATCCCTATAGCAATCAGCCCCAGCATTTT.

This clonotype showed up many times. The rearrangement joins TRBV20-1 to TRBJ1-1, with 10 bases fitting TRBD1. J was trimmed by 1 base and V by 2 bases; bases with no gene match: 4. The CDR3 has 15 amino acids. CDR1 DFQATT and CDR2 SNEGSKA come from the germline V gene (reference sequence). The CDR3 loop is CSARRRTGGNTEAFF. DNA of the CDR3: TGCAGTGCTAGAAGAAGGACAGGGGGGAACACTGAAGCTTTCTTT.

The V call is TRBV7-9, the J call TRBJ1-2, with D perhaps matching TRBD1 (6 bases). CDR1 is SEHNR, CDR2 FQNEAQ, per germline (reference sequence). The CDR3 length is 15 residues. Trimming pared 5 bases from V and 2 bases from J, leaving 15 bases between. CDR3 nucleotide sequence: TGTGCCAGCAGCCCCATGGGACAAACGAACTATGGCTACACCTTC. Amino acids: CASSPMGQTNYGYTF.

In its sample, this clonotype was seen once. This may arise from a read error, as a much more abundant clone is one base away. The conserved phenylalanine or tryptophan normally closing the CDR3 is absent here, so this likely arose from a read error. This chain connects TRBV24-1 to TRBJ2-7; no firm D call. The CDR3 runs 15 residues. Germline loops: CDR1 KGHDR, CDR2 SFDVKD. V was trimmed by 7 bases and J by 3 bases, leaving 18 bases between them. CDR3 nucleotide sequence: TGTGCCACCAGCGATAGAGCCTCACCATTCTACGAGCAGTACCTC. Translating it yields CATSDRASPFYEQYL.

The V and J genes are TRBV29-1 and TRBJ1-4; D not certain. V gave up 4 bases and J gave up 4 bases, with 7 bases separating them. CDR1 SQVTM and CDR2 ANQGSEA come from the germline V gene. The CDR3 spans 12 residues. The CDR3 protein is CSVAGYNEKLFF. As DNA, the CDR3 is TGCAGCGTTGCCGGGTATAATGAAAAACTGTTTTTT.

The V and J genes are TRBV11-3 and TRBJ2-2; 9 positions match TRBD2. The CDR3 runs to 17 residues. After removal of 3 bases from V and 4 bases from J, the junction contained 9 bases not matched to a gene. Looked up from germline, CDR1 is SGHNT and CDR2 is YENEEA. CDR3 DNA sequence: TGTGCCAGCAGCTTGATAATGCGGGAGGGCGGCACCGGGGAGCTGTTTTTT. It is translated as CASSLIMREGGTGELFF. Supplemented by reference TRBV11-3 and TRBJ2-2, the full variable domain reads EAGVVQSPRYKIIEKKQPVAFWCNPISGHNTLYWYLQNLGQGPELLIRYENEEAVDDSQLPKDRFSAERLKGVDSTLKIQPAELGDSAVYLCASSLIMREGGTGELFFGEGSRLTVL.

CDR3 residues: CASSPTRLAGDTGELFF. The CDR3 DNA follows: TGTGCCAGCTCTCCCACCAGATTAGCGGGAGACACCGGGGAGCTGTTTTTT. This chain uses TRBV18 with TRBJ2-2; 9 nucleotides agree with TRBD2. Germline CDR1 KGHSH, CDR2 LQKENI. This CDR3 is 17 amino acids long. The V gene end was trimmed by 6 bases and the J gene end by 3 bases; junction bases not matched to a gene: 11.

This clonotype was found many times. J is TRBJ2-2 and V is TRBV27; 13 bases align to TRBD2. V lost 10 bases to trimming and J lost 7 bases; unmatched junction nucleotides: 6. CDR3 length: 14 amino acids. Germline assignment: CDR1 MNHEY and CDR2 SMNVEV (reference sequence). The CDR3 sequence: CATGTSGIGGELFF. For the CDR3, the DNA is TGTGCCACGGGGACTAGCGGGATAGGCGGGGAGCTGTTTTTT.

At least ten counts were recorded for this clonotype. A read error may account for a junction end that differs from germline. The gene calls are TRBV19 and TRBJ1-1; weak D call: TRBD1 (6 bases). In germline, CDR1 is LNHDA, CDR2 SQIVND (reference sequence). The CDR3 length is 13 residues. CDR3 nucleotides: TGTGCCAGCAGTATCTCCAGGGGTACTGAAGCTTTCTTT. The encoded protein is CASSISRGTEAFF.

This clonotype was seen only a few times. This chain uses TRBV6-5 with TRBJ2-2; tentative D call: TRBD1 (5 bases). Germline CDR1 and CDR2: MNHEY and SVGAGI. Trimming removed 0 bases from V and 0 bases from J, with 11 bases in between. The CDR3 has 17 amino acids. The chain's CDR3 is CASSYSLRGANTGELFF. In DNA form, the CDR3 reads TGTGCCAGCAGTTACTCCCTAAGGGGCGCGAACACCGGGGAGCTGTTTTTT.

This clonotype was picked up a small number of times. This sequence joins TRBV15 and TRBJ2-7; 8 bases are shared with TRBD1. This CDR3 contains 16 residues. Germline CDR1 reads LNHNV; CDR2 reads YYDKDF (reference sequence). V lost 0 bases to trimming and J lost 3 bases; unmatched junction nucleotides: 7. CDR3 amino acids: CATSRDMTGAVYEQYF. Here the CDR3 DNA reads TGTGCCACCAGCAGAGATATGACAGGGGCAGTCTACGAGCAGTACTTC.

For this clonotype: A much more abundant neighbour one base away suggests this may be a read error. The CDR3: CASSYLGPNQETRYF. CDR3 nucleotides: TGTGCCAGCAGCTACCTAGGACCCAACCAAGAGACCCGGTACTTC. The chain couples TRBV11-2 to TRBJ2-5; D uncertain. Germline V gene lookup returns CDR1 SGHAT and CDR2 FQNNGV. The CDR3 extends over 15 amino acids.